What follows are 28 T cell receptor beta chains derived from one specimen sequenced in a study of blood T cell repertoires in COVID-19. Here immunoSEQ multiplex PCR was the method, and the copy in TCRdb shows in-frame clones only, minus some. The sample carries around 100,000 clones, around 84% recorded once. Sample: peripheral blood. The source of these receptors is a man aged 50-60 years with active or convalescent COVID-19.

The chain has TRBV6-6 and TRBJ1-3; D ambiguous. Germline-derived CDR1 and CDR2 are MNHNY and SVGAGI (reference sequence). V lost 2 bases, J lost 0 bases, and 5 bases lay in between. This CDR3 has 14 amino acids. CDR3 in DNA: TGTGCCAGCAGTTACGGCCTCTCTGGAAACACCATATATTTT. As protein: CASSYGLSGNTIYF.

The chain links TRBV12-3 or TRBV12-4 to TRBJ1-1; possible D gene TRBD1, 5 bases. The V and J ends lost 7 bases and 5 bases respectively, with 14 bases between them. The CDR3 is made up of 13 amino acids. The CDR3 region has the DNA TGTGCCAGCATTAAACCAGGGTTGACTGAAGCTTTCTTT. It encodes CASIKPGLTEAFF.

The chain recombines TRBV2 with TRBJ2-3; no firm D call. The CDR3 sequence is 15 residues long. Germline values: CDR1 SNHLY, CDR2 FYNNEI. The V end lost 4 bases, the J end lost 0 bases, and 11 bases lay between the germline ends. In nucleotides, the CDR3 is TGTGCCAGCAGTGGGTTGGTCGGTAGCACAGATACGCAGTATTTT. It specifies CASSGLVGSTDTQYF. Full variable domain (outside the CDR3, taken from reference TRBV2 and TRBJ2-3): EPEVTQTPSHQVTQMGQEVILRCVPISNHLYFYWYRQILGQKVEFLVSFYNNEISEKSEIFDDQFSVERPDGSNFTLKIRSTKLEDSAMYFCASSGLVGSTDTQYFGPGTRLTVL.

This chain joins TRBV19 and TRBJ2-1, with 9 bases matching TRBD1. Germline assignment: CDR1 LNHDA and CDR2 SQIVND (reference sequence). V was clipped by 5 bases and J by 9 bases; unmatched bases: 5. The CDR3 loop spans 13 amino acids. The CDR3 region is CASSGTGGGEQFF. CDR3 in DNA: TGTGCCAGTAGTGGAACAGGGGGCGGTGAGCAGTTCTTC. The complete variable domain, with remaining parts taken from reference TRBV19 and TRBJ2-1, reads DGGITQSPKYLFRKEGQNVTLSCEQNLNHDAMYWYRQDPGQGLRLIYYSQIVNDFQKGDIAEGYSVSREKKESFPLTVTSAQKNPTAFYLCASSGTGGGEQFFGPGTRLTVL.

The V and J genes are TRBV30 and TRBJ2-7; 11 positions match TRBD1. The germline V gene encodes CDR1 GTSNPN and CDR2 SVGIG (reference sequence). The CDR3 has 15 amino acids. V lost 3 bases to trimming and J lost 3 bases; unmatched junction nucleotides: 7. CDR3 nucleotides: TGTGCCTGGAGGGGACAGGGGGGACCCTACTACGAGCAGTACTTC. Encoded protein: CAWRGQGGPYYEQYF.

The gene calls are TRBV5-4 and TRBJ2-2; no reliable D call. The CDR3 covers 16 residues. CDR1 and CDR2 from the germline V gene are SGHNT and YYREEE (reference sequence). Trimming removed 0 bases at V and 6 bases at J, with 15 bases between. The CDR3 here is CASSLARQKFSGELFF. CDR3 sequence (DNA): TGTGCCAGCAGCTTGGCCAGGCAGAAGTTTTCCGGGGAGCTGTTTTTT.

V and J are TRBV19 and TRBJ2-7; 8 nucleotides align to TRBD1. The CDR3 length is 17 residues. Germline CDR1 and CDR2: LNHDA and SQIVND (reference sequence). The V segment lost 5 bases and the J segment 6 bases; nucleotides outside the gene matches: 18. CDR3 DNA sequence: TGTGCCAGTAGTCCTCGCCGAGGACAGGGATCTGAGTTCGAGCAGTACTTC. This codes for CASSPRRGQGSEFEQYF.

The chain has TRBV4-2 and TRBJ2-3; TRBD2 aligns across 9 bases. J lost 3 bases, V lost 1 base, and 2 bases had no gene match. This CDR3 region has 15 residues. Germline V CDR1 and CDR2: LGHNA, YNFKEQ. In DNA, the CDR3 is TGTGCCAGCAGCCAAGGGACTAGCGAGACAGATACGCAGTATTTT. Protein sequence: CASSQGTSETDTQYF.

The rearrangement joins TRBV4-2 to TRBJ2-5; 8 bases align to TRBD2. The V segment lost 1 base and the J segment 0 bases; nucleotides outside the gene matches: 19. The germline V gene encodes CDR1 LGHNA and CDR2 YNFKEQ. This CDR3 contains 21 residues. CDR3 protein: CASSQGSGRASGPLYQETQYF. CDR3 nucleotide sequence: TGTGCCAGCAGCCAAGGAAGTGGGCGGGCTAGCGGGCCCCTGTACCAAGAGACCCAGTACTTC.

V gene TRBV24-1 combines with J gene TRBJ2-5, with 9 bases fitting TRBD1. Germline V gives CDR1 KGHDR, CDR2 SFDVKD. Trimming took 4 bases from V and 5 from J; bases not matched to a gene: 7. This CDR3 is 15 amino acids long. As DNA, the CDR3 is TGTGCCACCAGTGAGCTCGGACAGGGGAAGGAGACCCAGTACTTC. This codes for CATSELGQGKETQYF.

The chain joins TRBV10-2 to TRBJ2-6, with a tentative D call TRBD2 (6 bases). The germline V and J ends were trimmed by 6 bases and 0 bases, with 6 bases remaining between them. The CDR3 is 14 amino acids. In germline, CDR1 is WSHSY, CDR2 SAAADI. The CDR3 DNA follows: TGCGCCAGCAGGGGACTCTCTGGGGCCAACGTCCTGACTTTC. It yields the protein CASRGLSGANVLTF.

This clone came up a few times. V and J are TRBV28 and TRBJ1-2; a weak D match, TRBD1 (6 bases). Trimming removed 7 bases from V and 5 bases from J, with 20 bases in between. CDR3 length equals 15 residues. CDR1 MDHEN and CDR2 SYDVKM come from the germline V gene. The DNA of the CDR3 is TGTGCCAGCAATAAAGGGGGACCGGATACATATGGCTACACCTTC. It specifies CASNKGGPDTYGYTF.

This clone was counted a few times. The genes are TRBV6-1 and TRBJ1-5; D possibly corresponds to TRBD1 (5 bases). CDR1 is MNHNS, CDR2 SASEGT, per germline. Trimming removed 0 bases at V and 3 bases at J, with 15 bases between. This CDR3 spans 17 amino acids. CDR3 amino acids: CASSEAGWVGANQPQHF. CDR3 DNA sequence: TGTGCCAGCAGTGAAGCTGGCTGGGTAGGGGCCAATCAGCCCCAGCATTTT.

This clone was observed once. This rearrangement joins TRBV11-3 to TRBJ2-1; 10 bases line up with TRBD1. The CDR3 sequence is 14 residues long. Germline V CDR1 and CDR2: SGHNT, YENEEA. V lost 0 bases and J lost 8; bases outside the gene matches: 1. The CDR3 is CASSLDGTGDEQFF. The CDR3 coding sequence is TGTGCCAGCAGCTTAGACGGGACAGGGGATGAGCAGTTCTTC.

The J gene is TRBJ2-5, the V gene TRBV7-6, with 8 bases matching TRBD1. CDR1 SGHVS and CDR2 FNYEAQ come from the germline V gene. CDR3 length: 12 amino acids. V shed 5 bases, J shed 7 bases, and the junction held 3 bases outside the gene matches. The CDR3 is CASSDRGSTQYF. CDR3 nucleotide sequence: TGTGCCAGCAGCGACAGGGGATCGACCCAGTACTTC.

The gene calls are TRBV30 and TRBJ2-7; 9 nucleotides line up with TRBD2. Germline lookup yields CDR1 GTSNPN and CDR2 SVGIG (reference sequence). V lost 2 bases to trimming and J lost 0 bases; unmatched junction nucleotides: 5. This CDR3 has 15 residues. CDR3 nucleotide sequence: TGTGCCTGGAGTAAATTAGCGGGGGTCTCCTACGAGCAGTACTTC. Its translation: CAWSKLAGVSYEQYF.

This chain links TRBV9 with TRBJ1-3; tentatively, D is TRBD1 (5 bases). CDR3 length: 15 residues. Germline V gene data show CDR1 as SGDLS and CDR2 as YYNGEE. V lost 3 bases to trimming and J lost 2 bases, with 12 bases between them. This CDR3 is CASSASQGAGNTIYF. The CDR3 DNA reads as TGTGCCAGCAGCGCTAGTCAGGGTGCTGGAAACACCATATATTTT.

J is TRBJ1-6 and V is TRBV7-8; TRBD1 aligns across 8 bases. V was pared by 4 bases and J by 4 bases, with 3 bases of the junction left unmatched. The length of the CDR3 is 15 residues. The germline CDR1 and CDR2 sequences are SGHVS and FQNEAQ. The CDR3, as DNA: TGTGCCAGCAGCTCGGGACAGGAGTATAATTCACCCCTCCACTTT. Its protein is CASSSGQEYNSPLHF.

The chain is built from TRBV7-2 and TRBJ2-1; maybe TRBD1 (6 bases). The CDR3 consists of 15 residues. The V end lost 1 base, the J end lost 7 bases, and 14 bases lay between the germline ends. The germline CDR1 and CDR2 sequences are SGHTA and FQGNSA. This CDR3 reads CASSLGGGRGNEQFF. Written as DNA, the CDR3 is TGTGCCAGCAGCTTAGGAGGGGGAAGGGGGAATGAGCAGTTCTTC.

The chain recombines TRBV12-3 or TRBV12-4 with TRBJ2-1; D is possibly TRBD2 (6 bases). Trimming removed 9 bases from V and 0 bases from J, with 9 bases in between. This CDR3 is built from 13 residues. The DNA of the CDR3 is TGTGCCAGTTCCGGGAGCTCCTACAATGAGCAGTTCTTC. Translated: CASSGSSYNEQFF.

V gene TRBV12-3 or TRBV12-4 combines with J gene TRBJ2-2, with D possibly being TRBD2 (5 bases). V was clipped by 3 bases and J by 7 bases, with 6 bases between them. This CDR3 contains 12 residues. This CDR3 is CASSFGGGELFF. In nucleotides, the CDR3 is TGTGCCAGCAGTTTTGGAGGCGGGGAGCTGTTTTTT.

V gene TRBV28 combines with J gene TRBJ1-5; TRBD1 agrees at 7 bases. Germline V gives CDR1 MDHEN, CDR2 SYDVKM. This CDR3 is 15 amino acids long. Unmatched junction bases numbered 2, after V lost 1 base and J lost 2 bases. CDR3 nucleotide sequence: TGTGCCAGCAGTTTATCAGACAGGGGCAATCAGCCCCAGCATTTT. Amino acid sequence: CASSLSDRGNQPQHF.

CDR3 bases: TGTGCCAGCAGCTTAGCGGCCAGCACAGATACGCAGTATTTT. This encodes CASSLAASTDTQYF. V usage is TRBV5-4 and J usage is TRBJ2-3; possibly TRBD2 for D (5 bases). The germline CDR1 and CDR2 sequences are SGHNT and YYREEE (reference sequence). The CDR3 extends over 14 amino acids. The V end was cut by 2 bases, the J end by 0 bases, with 7 bases between.

This chain links TRBV21-1 with TRBJ1-1; whether TRBD1, the table's D call, matches the DNA was not checked. TRBV21-1 constitutes a pseudogene. The CDR3 has 14 amino acids. The CDR3 here is CASSKGQANTEAFF. Here the CDR3 DNA reads TGTGCCAGCAGCAAAGGACAGGCTAACACTGAAGCTTTCTTT.

This clone was seen a handful of times. The CDR3: CASSYPLYRFPYNEQFF. For the CDR3, the DNA is TGTGCCAGCAGCTACCCACTTTACAGATTCCCCTACAATGAGCAGTTCTTC. The V gene is TRBV7-8, the J gene TRBJ2-1, with D unresolved. The CDR3 is 17 residues long. V shed 4 bases and J shed 2 bases, with 18 bases lying between them. The germline gives CDR1 SGHVS, CDR2 FQNEAQ.

This sequence joins TRBV2 and TRBJ1-1; D is unresolved. The CDR3 sequence is 13 residues long. Trimming removed 5 bases at V and 1 base at J, with 8 bases between. From germline, CDR1 is SNHLY and CDR2 FYNNEI. CDR3 in amino acids: CASSPTPNTEAFF. DNA for the CDR3: TGTGCCAGCAGTCCGACACCGAACACTGAAGCTTTCTTT. Full variable domain (outside the CDR3, taken from reference TRBV2 and TRBJ1-1): EPEVTQTPSHQVTQMGQEVILRCVPISNHLYFYWYRQILGQKVEFLVSFYNNEISEKSEIFDDQFSVERPDGSNFTLKIRSTKLEDSAMYFCASSPTPNTEAFFGQGTRLTVV.

This chain joins TRBV3-1 (or the pseudogene TRBV3-2) and TRBJ1-2; tentative D call: TRBD1 (6 bases). V was clipped by 0 bases and J by 6 bases, with 14 bases between them. Germline V gives CDR1 LGHDT, CDR2 YNNKEL (reference sequence). This CDR3 comprises 15 residues. CDR3 protein: CASSQDGTGLNGYTF. CDR3 bases: TGTGCCAGCAGCCAAGATGGAACAGGGTTGAATGGCTACACCTTC.

The chain recombines TRBV9 with TRBJ2-5; 9 nucleotides align to TRBD1. The germline CDR1 and CDR2 sequences are SGDLS and YYNGEE. J lost 4 bases, V lost 4 bases, and 8 bases had no gene match. The length of the CDR3 is 15 residues. CDR3 in DNA: TGTGCCAGCAGCCCCCTGGGACAGGGAGGAGAGACCCAGTACTTC. Translated, it gives CASSPLGQGGETQYF.